One and the same sample provided the 26 T cell receptor beta chains below, sequenced in a study of Ad26.COV2.S vaccination and SARS-CoV-2 variants. The table came from immunoSEQ multiplex PCR; TCRdb's copy has only in-frame clones and leaves some out. The sample carries about 350,000 clones, 92% recorded once. The specimen was peripheral blood, collected after recovery from COVID-19. The receptors derive from a human donor who had recovered from COVID-19.

J is TRBJ1-2 and V is TRBV25-1; maybe TRBD1 (5 bases). The V end lost 1 base, the J end lost 7 bases, and 10 bases lay between the germline ends. This CDR3 is 13 amino acids long. Per germline, CDR1 MGHDK and CDR2 SYGVNS. This CDR3 is CASSEFGGGGYTF. In DNA form, the CDR3 reads TGTGCCAGCAGTGAATTTGGGGGAGGTGGCTACACCTTC.

V is TRBV29-1 and J is TRBJ1-2, with a tentative D call TRBD1 (6 bases). Trimming pared 3 bases from V and 7 bases from J, leaving 18 bases between. Looked up from germline, CDR1 is SQVTM and CDR2 is ANQGSEA. CDR3 length: 14 residues. The CDR3 loop reads CSVDPIGGAGGYTF. CDR3 bases: TGCAGCGTTGACCCGATCGGGGGCGCGGGTGGCTACACCTTC.

V is TRBV6-5 and J is TRBJ1-4; D unresolved. Germline-derived CDR1 and CDR2 are MNHEY and SVGAGI. This CDR3 has 15 residues. Between the trimmed V and J ends, which lost 6 bases and 9 bases, there was a span of 20 bases. CDR3 bases: TGTGCCAGCAGCCCGGACGGAGCCTTGGGTAAAAAACTGTTTTTT. It yields the protein CASSPDGALGKKLFF.

The V gene is TRBV5-1, the J gene TRBJ1-1; no definite D call. The V and J ends lost 4 bases and 4 bases respectively, with 20 bases between them. The CDR3 is 16 residues long. Germline V gene lookup returns CDR1 SGHRS and CDR2 YFSETQ. The CDR3 is CASSPKSLEGGTEAFF. The CDR3 DNA follows: TGCGCCAGCAGCCCAAAAAGTCTCGAAGGAGGCACTGAAGCTTTCTTT.

The chain recombines TRBV9 with TRBJ2-6; D is undetermined. Trimming stripped 7 bases from V and 0 bases from J, with 8 bases between. This CDR3 is built from 14 residues. Germline CDR1 and CDR2: SGDLS and YYNGEE. The CDR3 coding sequence is TGTGCCAGCCGGGTCGACTCTGGGGCCAACGTCCTGACTTTC. It codes for CASRVDSGANVLTF.

The chain joins TRBV3-1 (or the pseudogene TRBV3-2) to TRBJ2-2; tentatively, D is TRBD1 or TRBD2 (5 bases each). Trimming took 8 bases from V and 2 from J, leaving 21 bases between them. The CDR3 has 17 amino acids. The germline gives CDR1 LGHDT, CDR2 YNNKEL (reference sequence). This CDR3 is CASDQIKGTNNTGELFF. In nucleotides, the CDR3 is TGTGCCAGCGACCAAATTAAGGGGACCAATAACACCGGGGAGCTGTTTTTT.

This clone was observed a single time. The CDR3: CASRRGGELFF. Here the CDR3 DNA reads TGTGCCAGCAGGAGGGGTGGGGAGCTGTTTTTT. The V call is TRBV6-5, the J call TRBJ2-2; D is possibly TRBD1 or TRBD2 (5 bases each). Trimming shortened V by 6 bases and J by 8 bases, and 7 bases separated the two germline ends. Germline-derived CDR1 and CDR2 are MNHEY and SVGAGI. The CDR3 contains 11 residues.

The chain is built from TRBV2 and TRBJ2-5; D could derive from TRBD1 or TRBD2 (6 bases each). Per the germline V gene, CDR1 is SNHLY and CDR2 is FYNNEI. The CDR3 length is 15 residues. V gave up 6 bases and J gave up 7 bases, with 21 bases separating them. The CDR3, as DNA: TGTGCCAGCAGAGGGGGGAGCACTCGAAAAGGGACCCAGTACTTC. Translating gives CASRGGSTRKGTQYF. The whole variable domain, remainder taken from reference TRBV2 and TRBJ2-5, is EPEVTQTPSHQVTQMGQEVILRCVPISNHLYFYWYRQILGQKVEFLVSFYNNEISEKSEIFDDQFSVERPDGSNFTLKIRSTKLEDSAMYFCASRGGSTRKGTQYFGPGTRLLVL.

This clone came up once. This chain joins TRBV12-5 and TRBJ2-1, with 9 bases matching TRBD1. The CDR3 is 16 residues long. The junction had 8 bases not matched to a gene; V was cut back by 1 base and J by 7 bases. CDR1 and CDR2 from the germline V gene are LGHNT and FRNRAP. CDR3 coding DNA: TGTGCTAGTGGTTTGGGTCAGGGGACAGGGTTTAATGAGCAGTTCTTC. It specifies CASGLGQGTGFNEQFF.

This clone was seen once. The chain employs TRBV10-1 and TRBJ2-3; D gene uncertain. There are 15 residues in the CDR3. Germline V CDR1 and CDR2: WNHNN, SYGVQD (reference sequence). V was shortened by 5 bases and J by 0 bases, with 12 bases between the two germline ends. This chain's CDR3 is CASSPGDTSTDTQYF. CDR3 coding DNA: TGCGCCAGCAGTCCAGGCGATACTAGCACAGATACGCAGTATTTT.

This sequence joins TRBV6-6 and TRBJ1-2; D might be TRBD1 (6 bases). V was trimmed by 5 bases and J by 9 bases, leaving 19 bases between them. This CDR3 has 14 residues. CDR1 and CDR2 (germline): MNHNY, SVGAGI (reference sequence). The CDR3 DNA is TGTGCCAGCAGTCGGGGGGACACGAGTTCGCGCTACACCTTC. Protein sequence: CASSRGDTSSRYTF.

This clone was detected a few times. The V gene is TRBV7-2, the J gene TRBJ1-1; a possible D gene is TRBD1 (5 bases). The CDR3 extends over 13 amino acids. Looked up from germline, CDR1 is SGHTA and CDR2 is FQGNSA. Trimming cost V 5 bases and J 3 bases, with 10 bases left between them. This CDR3 reads CASSISGDTEAFF. For the CDR3, the DNA is TGTGCCAGCAGCATCTCGGGGGACACTGAAGCTTTCTTT.

The sample holds a few counts of this clone. The chain carries TRBV11-2 and TRBJ1-6, with TRBD1 as a possible D gene (6 bases). V was shortened by 4 bases and J by 11 bases, with 18 bases between the two germline ends. The germline gives CDR1 SGHAT, CDR2 FQNNGV. This CDR3 is 15 amino acids long. Here the CDR3 reads CASSSRPGQMTPLHF. The DNA for the CDR3 is TGTGCCAGCAGCTCCAGACCGGGACAAATGACACCCCTCCACTTT. The full variable domain, rest sourced from reference TRBV11-2 and TRBJ1-6, is EAGVAQSPRYKIIEKRQSVAFWCNPISGHATLYWYQQILGQGPKLLIQFQNNGVVDDSQLPKDRFSAERLKGVDSTLKIQPAKLEDSAVYLCASSSRPGQMTPLHFGNGTRLTVT.

V gene TRBV10-1 combines with J gene TRBJ1-5, with a weak D call TRBD1 (5 bases). There are 13 residues in the CDR3. Trimming removed 2 bases from V and 16 bases from J, with 18 bases in between. Germline V lookup: CDR1 WNHNN, CDR2 SYGVQD (reference sequence). Here the CDR3 DNA reads TGCGCCAGCAGTGAGACGCAGGGAGAGCCAACCCATTTT. Residues: CASSETQGEPTHF.

The chain joins TRBV3-1 (or the pseudogene TRBV3-2) to TRBJ1-6; D is ambiguous. Trimming took off 0 bases at V and 7 bases at J, with 7 bases between the two ends. Germline V gene lookup returns CDR1 LGHDT and CDR2 YNNKEL (reference sequence). CDR3 length: 14 amino acids. As DNA, the CDR3 is TGTGCCAGCAGCCAAGAGACCCGGAATTCACCCCTCCACTTT. Protein product: CASSQETRNSPLHF.

Of note for this clone: Other DNA sequences within the sample encode an identical CDR3. V usage is TRBV27 and J usage is TRBJ1-1; D is uncertain. There are 11 residues in the CDR3. V was pared by 4 bases and J by 2 bases, with 2 bases between. Germline CDR1 reads MNHEY; CDR2 reads SMNVEV (reference sequence). CDR3 DNA: TGTGCCAGCAGTTCCAACACTGAAGCTTTCTTT. The encoded protein is CASSSNTEAFF.

As regards this clone: Other DNA sequences within the sample encode an identical CDR3. The chain is built from TRBV18 and TRBJ1-1; D unresolved. The CDR3 has 14 amino acids. CDR1 is KGHSH and CDR2 is LQKENI in the germline V gene. Trimming removed 3 bases at V and 4 bases at J, with 12 bases between. The CDR3 loop reads CASSPGLTGTEAFF. CDR3 bases: TGTGCCAGCTCACCCGGACTAACGGGCACTGAAGCTTTCTTT.

This sequence joins TRBV2 and TRBJ2-7; 9 nucleotides align to TRBD1. Trimming removed 2 bases from V and 2 bases from J; junction bases left unmatched: 4. CDR3 length: 15 amino acids. The germline gives CDR1 SNHLY, CDR2 FYNNEI. The CDR3 nucleotides read TGTGCCAGCAGTGAAAACAGGGGGCTTGCCTACGAGCAGTACTTC. This gives the protein CASSENRGLAYEQYF.

The CDR3 DNA reads TGTGCCAGCAGCTTGTCACTACCCGGTGAGCAGTTCTTC. Amino acids: CASSLSLPGEQFF. This rearrangement joins TRBV5-4 to TRBJ2-1; D call uncertain. V lost 1 base, J lost 9 bases, and 11 bases lay in between. CDR1 is SGHNT and CDR2 is YYREEE in the germline V gene (reference sequence). The CDR3 sequence is 13 residues long.

The chain is built from TRBV29-1 and TRBJ1-1; D uncertain. The CDR3 loop spans 12 amino acids. V gave up 3 bases and J gave up 4 bases, with 9 bases separating them. Germline loops: CDR1 SQVTM, CDR2 ANQGSEA. The CDR3 loop reads CSVERVGTEAFF. The CDR3 DNA reads as TGCAGCGTTGAGAGGGTTGGCACTGAAGCTTTCTTT.

The rearrangement joins TRBV21-1 to TRBJ1-2. TRBV21-1 is described as a pseudogene. This CDR3 has 17 residues. The DNA for the CDR3 is TGTGCCAGCTTAAAGTTCCTCAGGGAGGGCTTTGGCTATGGCTACACCTTC. Its translation is CASLKFLREGFGYGYTF.

This chain connects TRBV4-3 to TRBJ1-4; D not certain. Germline lookup yields CDR1 LGHNA and CDR2 YSLEER. The CDR3 runs 13 residues. Trimming stripped 0 bases from V and 7 bases from J, with 6 bases between. The CDR3 loop reads CASSQDGVEKLFF. The CDR3 nucleotides are TGCGCCAGCAGCCAAGATGGGGTTGAAAAACTGTTTTTT.

The chain is built from TRBV7-3 and TRBJ1-2; TRBD1 matches 7 bases. Germline CDR1 is SGHTA and CDR2 is FQGTGA. The junction had 3 bases not matched to a gene; V was cut back by 5 bases and J by 3 bases. The CDR3 is 13 amino acids. DNA for the CDR3: TGTGCCAGCAGCCGCGGACAGGACTATGGCTACACCTTC. Translated: CASSRGQDYGYTF. The variable domain in full, with the rest retrieved from reference TRBV7-3 and TRBJ1-2, is GAGVSQTPSNKVTEKGKYVELRCDPISGHTALYWYRQSLGQGPEFLIYFQGTGAADDSGLPNDRFFAVRPEGSVSTLKIQRTERGDSAVYLCASSRGQDYGYTFGSGTRLTVV.

V gene TRBV25-1 combines with J gene TRBJ1-5; D is uncertain. Trimming removed 2 bases at V and 4 bases at J, with 3 bases between. The V gene's germline CDR1 is MGHDK and CDR2 SYGVNS. The CDR3 extends over 12 amino acids. CDR3: CASSEGNQPQHF. CDR3 DNA: TGTGCCAGCAGTGAAGGAAATCAGCCCCAGCATTTT.

The chain joins TRBV5-5 to TRBJ2-7, with 7 bases fitting TRBD1. The CDR3 loop spans 14 amino acids. Losses at the gene ends were 2 bases for V and 0 bases for J; bases not matched to a gene: 2. Germline loops: CDR1 SGHKS, CDR2 YYEKEE (reference sequence). The CDR3 sequence: CASSLRTGSYEQYF. The CDR3, as DNA: TGTGCCAGCAGCTTAAGGACAGGCTCCTACGAGCAGTACTTC.

The rearrangement links TRBV2 to TRBJ1-4; possible D gene TRBD1, 6 bases. The germline V and J ends were trimmed by 4 bases and 0 bases, with 9 bases remaining between them. The CDR3 contains 15 residues. Germline-derived CDR1 and CDR2 are SNHLY and FYNNEI. The CDR3 DNA sequence: TGTGCCAGCAGTGCAGCAGGGGCAACTAATGAAAAACTGTTTTTT. It codes for CASSAAGATNEKLFF.